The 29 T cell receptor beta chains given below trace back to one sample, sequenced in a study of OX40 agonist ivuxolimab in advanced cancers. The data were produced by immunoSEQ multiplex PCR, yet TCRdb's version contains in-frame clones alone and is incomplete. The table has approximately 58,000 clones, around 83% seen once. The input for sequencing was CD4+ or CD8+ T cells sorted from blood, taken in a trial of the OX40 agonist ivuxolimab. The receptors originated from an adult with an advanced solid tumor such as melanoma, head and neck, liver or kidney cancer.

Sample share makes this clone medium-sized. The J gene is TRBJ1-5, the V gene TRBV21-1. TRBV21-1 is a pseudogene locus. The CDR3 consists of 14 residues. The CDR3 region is CASSPLGGPQPQHF. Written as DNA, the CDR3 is TGTGCCAGCAGCCCCTTGGGGGGCCCTCAGCCCCAGCATTTT.

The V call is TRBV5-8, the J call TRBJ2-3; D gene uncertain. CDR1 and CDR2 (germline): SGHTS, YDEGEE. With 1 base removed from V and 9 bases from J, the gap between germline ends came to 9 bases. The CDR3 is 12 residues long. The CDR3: CASSLTFGTQYF. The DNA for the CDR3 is TGTGCCAGCAGCTTGACATTCGGGACGCAGTATTTT.

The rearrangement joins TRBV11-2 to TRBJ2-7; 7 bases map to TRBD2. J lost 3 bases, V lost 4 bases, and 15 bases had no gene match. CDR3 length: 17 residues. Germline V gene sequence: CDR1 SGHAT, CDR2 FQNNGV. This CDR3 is CASSSKSTGTTLYEQYF. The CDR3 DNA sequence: TGTGCCAGCAGCTCAAAAAGTACCGGGACTACGCTCTACGAGCAGTACTTC.

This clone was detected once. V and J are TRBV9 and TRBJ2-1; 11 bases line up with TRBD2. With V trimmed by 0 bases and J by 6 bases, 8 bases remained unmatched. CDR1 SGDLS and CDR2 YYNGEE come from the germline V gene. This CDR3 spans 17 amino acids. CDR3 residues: CASSVVSGLAETNEQFF. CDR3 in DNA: TGTGCCAGCAGCGTAGTCTCGGGACTAGCGGAAACCAATGAGCAGTTCTTC.

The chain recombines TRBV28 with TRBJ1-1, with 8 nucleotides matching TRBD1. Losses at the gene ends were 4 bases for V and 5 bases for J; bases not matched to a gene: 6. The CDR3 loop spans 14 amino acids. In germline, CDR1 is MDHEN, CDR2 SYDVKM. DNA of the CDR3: TGTGCCAGCAGTTCCGACAGGGGAGGAACTGAAGCTTTCTTT. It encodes CASSSDRGGTEAFF. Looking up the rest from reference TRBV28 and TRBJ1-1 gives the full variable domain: DVKVTQSSRYLVKRTGEKVFLECVQDMDHENMFWYRQDPGLGLRLIYFSYDVKMKEKGDIPEGYSVSREKKERFSLILESASTNQTSMYLCASSSDRGGTEAFFGQGTRLTVV.

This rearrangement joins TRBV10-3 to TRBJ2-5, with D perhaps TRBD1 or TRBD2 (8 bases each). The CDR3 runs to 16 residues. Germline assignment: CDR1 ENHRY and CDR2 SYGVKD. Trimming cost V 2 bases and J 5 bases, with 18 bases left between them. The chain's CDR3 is CAISERTGTRSETQYF. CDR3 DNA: TGTGCCATCAGTGAGCGGACAGGGACTAGGTCGGAGACCCAGTACTTC.

The CDR3 protein is CASSDTLGEQYF. The CDR3 region has the DNA TGTGCCAGCAGTGACACCCTCGGCGAGCAGTACTTC. The V gene is TRBV6-5, the J gene TRBJ2-7, with no clear D. With 5 bases removed from V and 6 bases from J, the gap between germline ends came to 11 bases. CDR3 length: 12 amino acids. CDR1 MNHEY and CDR2 SVGAGI come from the germline V gene.

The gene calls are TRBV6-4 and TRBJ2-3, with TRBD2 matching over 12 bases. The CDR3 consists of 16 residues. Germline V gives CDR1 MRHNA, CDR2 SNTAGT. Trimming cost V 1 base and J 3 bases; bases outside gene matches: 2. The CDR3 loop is CASSDYGTSGTDTQYF. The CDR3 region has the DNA TGTGCCAGCAGTGACTACGGGACTAGCGGGACAGATACGCAGTATTTT.

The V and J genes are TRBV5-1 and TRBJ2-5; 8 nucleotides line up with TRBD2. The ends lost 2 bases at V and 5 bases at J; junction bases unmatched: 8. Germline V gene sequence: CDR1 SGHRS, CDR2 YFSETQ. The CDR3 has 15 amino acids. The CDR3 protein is CASSFAGLGGETQYF. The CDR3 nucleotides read TGCGCCAGCAGCTTTGCGGGACTAGGAGGCGAGACCCAGTACTTC.

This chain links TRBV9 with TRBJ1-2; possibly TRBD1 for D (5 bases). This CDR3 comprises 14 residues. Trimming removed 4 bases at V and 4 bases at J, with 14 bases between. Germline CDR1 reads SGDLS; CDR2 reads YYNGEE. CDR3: CASSPPREGYGYTF. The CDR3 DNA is TGTGCCAGCAGCCCCCCCAGGGAGGGCTATGGCTACACCTTC.

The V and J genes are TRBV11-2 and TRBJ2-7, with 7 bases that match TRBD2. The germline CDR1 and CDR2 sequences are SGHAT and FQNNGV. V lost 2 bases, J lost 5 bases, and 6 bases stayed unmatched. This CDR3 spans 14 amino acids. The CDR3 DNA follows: TGTGCCAGCAGCTTACTTGCGGGACTAAACGAGCAGTACTTC. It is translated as CASSLLAGLNEQYF.

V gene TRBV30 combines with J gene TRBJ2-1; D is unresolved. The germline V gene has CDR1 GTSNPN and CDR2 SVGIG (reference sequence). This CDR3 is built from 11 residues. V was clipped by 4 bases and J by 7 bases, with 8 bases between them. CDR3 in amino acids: CAWTYQNEQFF. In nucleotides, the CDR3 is TGTGCCTGGACCTACCAAAATGAGCAGTTCTTC. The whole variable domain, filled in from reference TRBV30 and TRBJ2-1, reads SQTIHQWPATLVQPVGSPLSLECTVEGTSNPNLYWYRQAAGRGLQLLFYSVGIGQISSEVPQNLSASRPQDRQFILSSKKLLLSDSGFYLCAWTYQNEQFFGPGTRLTVL.

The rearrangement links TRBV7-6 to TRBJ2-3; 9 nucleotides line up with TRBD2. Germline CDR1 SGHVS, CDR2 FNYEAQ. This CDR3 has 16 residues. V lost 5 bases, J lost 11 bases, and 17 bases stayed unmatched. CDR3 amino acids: CASSPNPTSGWGGQYF. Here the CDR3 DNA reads TGTGCCAGCAGCCCCAATCCCACTAGCGGGTGGGGTGGGCAGTATTTT. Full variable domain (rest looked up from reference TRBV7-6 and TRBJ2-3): GAGVSQSPRYKVTKRGQDVALRCDPISGHVSLYWYRQALGQGPEFLTYFNYEAQQDKSGLPNDRFSAERPEGSISTLTIQRTEQRDSAMYRCASSPNPTSGWGGQYFGPGTRLTVL.

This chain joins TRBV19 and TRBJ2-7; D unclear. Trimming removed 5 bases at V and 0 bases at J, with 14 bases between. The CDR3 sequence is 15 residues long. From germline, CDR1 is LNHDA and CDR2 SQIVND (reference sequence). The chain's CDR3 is CASSEDGVSSYEQYF. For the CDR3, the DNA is TGTGCCAGTAGTGAAGACGGCGTTAGCTCCTACGAGCAGTACTTC.

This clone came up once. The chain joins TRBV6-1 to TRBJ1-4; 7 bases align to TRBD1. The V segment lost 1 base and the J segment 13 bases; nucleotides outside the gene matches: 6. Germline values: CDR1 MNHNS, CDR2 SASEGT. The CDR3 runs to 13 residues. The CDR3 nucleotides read TGTGCCAGCAGTGAAGGAAACAGGGGCCTACTGTTTTTT. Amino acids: CASSEGNRGLLFF.

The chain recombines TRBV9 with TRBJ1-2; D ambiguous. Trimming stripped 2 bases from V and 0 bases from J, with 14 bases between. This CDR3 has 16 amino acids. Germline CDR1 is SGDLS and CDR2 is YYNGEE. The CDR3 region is CASSVHDSPSNYGYTF. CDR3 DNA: TGTGCCAGCAGCGTCCACGATTCGCCTTCTAACTATGGCTACACCTTC.

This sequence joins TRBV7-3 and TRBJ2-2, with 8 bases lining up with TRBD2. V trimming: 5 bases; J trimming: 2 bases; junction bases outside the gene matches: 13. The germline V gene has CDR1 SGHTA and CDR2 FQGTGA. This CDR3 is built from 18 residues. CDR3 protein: CASSLLITSGINTGELFF. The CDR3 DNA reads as TGTGCCAGCAGCCTCCTAATTACTAGCGGCATAAACACCGGGGAGCTGTTTTTT.

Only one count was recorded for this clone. CDR3 in amino acids: CASSEIGGRTEAFF. The CDR3 DNA reads as TGTGCCAGTAGCGAGATAGGGGGGAGGACTGAAGCTTTCTTT. This chain connects TRBV19 to TRBJ1-1; weak D call: TRBD1 (6 bases). Trimming pared 6 bases from V and 5 bases from J, leaving 16 bases between. The V gene's germline CDR1 is LNHDA and CDR2 SQIVND (reference sequence). The CDR3 totals 14 residues.

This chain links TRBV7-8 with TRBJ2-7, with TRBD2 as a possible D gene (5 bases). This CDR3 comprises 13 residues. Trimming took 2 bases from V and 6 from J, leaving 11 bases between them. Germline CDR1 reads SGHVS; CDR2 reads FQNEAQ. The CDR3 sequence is CASSLPGAGEQYF. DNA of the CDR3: TGTGCCAGCAGCTTACCAGGTGCGGGCGAGCAGTACTTC.

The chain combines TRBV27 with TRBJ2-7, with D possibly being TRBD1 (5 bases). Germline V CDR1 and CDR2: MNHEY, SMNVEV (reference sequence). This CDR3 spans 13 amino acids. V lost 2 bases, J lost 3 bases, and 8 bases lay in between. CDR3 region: CASSLGANYEQYF. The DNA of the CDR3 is TGTGCCAGCAGTTTAGGGGCGAACTACGAGCAGTACTTC.

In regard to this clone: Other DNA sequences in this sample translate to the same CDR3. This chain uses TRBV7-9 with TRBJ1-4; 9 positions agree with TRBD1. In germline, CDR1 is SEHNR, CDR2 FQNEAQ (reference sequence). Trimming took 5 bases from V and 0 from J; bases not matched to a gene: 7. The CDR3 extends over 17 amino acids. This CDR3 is CASSHIGQGPTNEKLFF. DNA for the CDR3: TGTGCCAGCAGCCATATTGGACAGGGGCCAACTAATGAAAAACTGTTTTTT.

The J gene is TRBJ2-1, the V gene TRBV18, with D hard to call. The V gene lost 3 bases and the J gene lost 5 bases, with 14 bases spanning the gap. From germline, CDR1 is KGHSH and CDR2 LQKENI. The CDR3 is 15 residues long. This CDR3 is CASSPYPTENNEQFF. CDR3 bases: TGTGCCAGCTCACCTTACCCCACGGAGAACAATGAGCAGTTCTTC. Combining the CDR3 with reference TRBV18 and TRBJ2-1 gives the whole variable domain NAGVMQNPRHLVRRRGQEARLRCSPMKGHSHVYWYRQLPEEGLKFMVYLQKENIIDESGMPKERFSAEFPKEGPSILRIQQVVRGDSAAYFCASSPYPTENNEQFFGPGTRLTVL.

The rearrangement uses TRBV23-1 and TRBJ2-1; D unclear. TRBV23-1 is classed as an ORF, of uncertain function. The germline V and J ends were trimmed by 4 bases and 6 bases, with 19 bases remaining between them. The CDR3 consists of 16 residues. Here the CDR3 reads CASSLAFTRPPNEQFF. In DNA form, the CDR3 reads TGCGCCAGCAGTCTAGCCTTTACTCGCCCTCCCAATGAGCAGTTCTTC.

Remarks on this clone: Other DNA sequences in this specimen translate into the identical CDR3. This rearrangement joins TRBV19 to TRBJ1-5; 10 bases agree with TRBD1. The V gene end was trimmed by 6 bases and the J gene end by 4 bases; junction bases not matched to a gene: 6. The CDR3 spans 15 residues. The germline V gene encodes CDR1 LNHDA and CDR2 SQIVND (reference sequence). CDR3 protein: CASRGGQGGNQPQHF. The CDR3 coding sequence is TGTGCCAGTAGGGGCGGACAGGGGGGAAATCAGCCCCAGCATTTT.

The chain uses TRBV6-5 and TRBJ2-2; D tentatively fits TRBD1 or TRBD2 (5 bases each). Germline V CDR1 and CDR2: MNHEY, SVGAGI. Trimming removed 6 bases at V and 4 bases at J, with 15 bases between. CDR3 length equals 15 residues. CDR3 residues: CASSLEGLSTGELFF. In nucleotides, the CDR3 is TGTGCCAGCAGCCTTGAGGGGCTGAGCACCGGGGAGCTGTTTTTT.

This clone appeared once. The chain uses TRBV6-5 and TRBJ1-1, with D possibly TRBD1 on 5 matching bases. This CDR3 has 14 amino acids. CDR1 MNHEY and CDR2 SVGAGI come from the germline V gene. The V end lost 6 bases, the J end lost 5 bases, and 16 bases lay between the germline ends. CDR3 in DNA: TGTGCCAGCAGCCAGGGATTTTCGGATACTGAAGCTTTCTTT. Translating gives CASSQGFSDTEAFF.

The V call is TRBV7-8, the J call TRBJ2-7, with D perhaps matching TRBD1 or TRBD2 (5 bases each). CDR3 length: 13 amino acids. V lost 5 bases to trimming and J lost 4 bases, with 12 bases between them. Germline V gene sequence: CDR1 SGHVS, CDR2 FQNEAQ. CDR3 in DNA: TGTGCCAGCAGCCCCCGGGACCGATACGAGCAGTACTTC. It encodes CASSPRDRYEQYF.

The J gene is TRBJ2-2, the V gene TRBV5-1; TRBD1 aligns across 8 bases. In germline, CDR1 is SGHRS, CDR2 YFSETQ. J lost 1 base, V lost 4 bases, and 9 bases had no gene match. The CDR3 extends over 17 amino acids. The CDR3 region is CASSAYPQGENTGELFF. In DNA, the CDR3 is TGCGCCAGCAGCGCCTACCCACAGGGGGAGAACACCGGGGAGCTGTTTTTT.

The CDR3 protein is CASNSLPFTGELFF. The DNA for the CDR3 is TGTGCCAGCAATAGTCTTCCCTTTACCGGGGAGCTGTTTTTT. The chain carries TRBV2 and TRBJ2-2; D is unresolved. V shed 7 bases and J shed 5 bases, with 14 bases lying between them. CDR1 SNHLY and CDR2 FYNNEI come from the germline V gene. The CDR3 spans 14 residues.